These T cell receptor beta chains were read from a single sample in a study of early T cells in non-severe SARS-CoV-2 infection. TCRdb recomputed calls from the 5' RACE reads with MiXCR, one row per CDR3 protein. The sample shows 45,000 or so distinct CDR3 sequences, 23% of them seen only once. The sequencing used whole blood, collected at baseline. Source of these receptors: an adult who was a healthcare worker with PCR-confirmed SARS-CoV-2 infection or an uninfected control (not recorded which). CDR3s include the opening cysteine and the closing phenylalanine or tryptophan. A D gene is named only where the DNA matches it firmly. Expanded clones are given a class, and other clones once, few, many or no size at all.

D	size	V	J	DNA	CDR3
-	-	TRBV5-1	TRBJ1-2	TGCGCCAGCGCCCGAGGTGGCGGGGAGGGCTACACCTTC	CASARGGGEGYTF
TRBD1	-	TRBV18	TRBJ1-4	TGTGCCAGCTCACCTCGAGACGGGACAGGGAATGAAAAACTGTTTTTT	CASSPRDGTGNEKLFF
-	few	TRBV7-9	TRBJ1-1	TGTGCCAGCAGCTCAGAACAAGCTTTCTTT	CASSSEQAFF
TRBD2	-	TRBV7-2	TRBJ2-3	TGTGCCAGCAGCTTAAAGGGGACTAGAGGCACAGATACGCAGTATTTT	CASSLKGTRGTDTQYF
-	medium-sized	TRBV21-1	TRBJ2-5	TGTGCCAGCAGCAAGGAGACTAATCTCCAAGAGACCCAGTACTTC	CASSKETNLQETQYF
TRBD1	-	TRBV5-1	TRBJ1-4	TGCGCCAGCAGCTTTGGGACAGGTGGCGCGGGAAACGAAAAACTGTTTTTT	CASSFGTGGAGNEKLFF
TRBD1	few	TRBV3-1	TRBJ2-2	TGTGCCAGCAGTCCCCCTGCAGGGGGGAACACCGGGGAGCTGTTTTTT	CASSPPAGGNTGELFF
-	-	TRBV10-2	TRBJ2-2	TGCGCCAGCAGTGAGTCTCTTATCGCGAACACCGGGGAGCTGTTTTTT	CASSESLIANTGELFF
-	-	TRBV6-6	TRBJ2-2	TGTGCCAGCACTAACGGGGGGCAAGGTAACACCGGGGAGCTGTTTTTT	CASTNGGQGNTGELFF
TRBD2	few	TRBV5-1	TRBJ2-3	TGCGCCAGCACCTCTAGCGGGGTGAGCACAGATACGCAGTATTTT	CASTSSGVSTDTQYF
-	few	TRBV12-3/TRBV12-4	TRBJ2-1	TGTGCCAGCAGTTTGAGCAGTAACAATGAGCAGTTCTTC	CASSLSSNNEQFF
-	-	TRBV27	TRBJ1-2	TGTGCCAGCAGTTTCTCCGAATTCTATGGCTACACCTTC	CASSFSEFYGYTF
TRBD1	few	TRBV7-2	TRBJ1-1	TGTGCCAGCAGCTTAAGTCCCGGGACAGGGACTGAAGCTTTCTTT	CASSLSPGTGTEAFF
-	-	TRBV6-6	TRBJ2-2	TGTGCCAGCAGTAGTTACGGGGGCCCCACCGGGGAGCTGTTTTTT	CASSSYGGPTGELFF
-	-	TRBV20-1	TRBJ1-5	TGCAGTGCTAGGGGGGGCTCAGATGGCAATCAGCCCCAGCATTTT	CSARGGSDGNQPQHF
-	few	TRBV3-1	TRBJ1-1	TGTGCCAGCAGCCAAACGCTGAACACTGAAGCTTTCTTT	CASSQTLNTEAFF
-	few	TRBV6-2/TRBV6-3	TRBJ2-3	TGTGCCAGCAGTGGGTTAGGGGACACAGATACGCAGTATTTT	CASSGLGDTDTQYF
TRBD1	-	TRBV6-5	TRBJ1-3	TGTGCCAGCAGTTACTCGACAGGGGGGAGAATACCTGGAAACACCATATATTTT	CASSYSTGGRIPGNTIYF
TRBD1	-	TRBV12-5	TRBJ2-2	TGTGCTAGTGGGCCGGGACAGGGCTTTTCCGGGGAGCTGTTTTTT	CASGPGQGFSGELFF
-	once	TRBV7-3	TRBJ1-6	TGTGCCAGCAGCTTACACGGAAATTCACCCCTCCACTTT	CASSLHGNSPLHF
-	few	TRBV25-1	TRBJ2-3	TGTGCCAGCAGTTTATTGGGGCGGGCAGATACGCAGTATTTT	CASSLLGRADTQYF
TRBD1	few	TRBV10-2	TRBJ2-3	TGCGCCGGGGGACAGGGGCAGGCAGATACGCAGTATTTT	CAGGQGQADTQYF
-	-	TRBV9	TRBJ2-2	TGTGCCAGCAGCGTAAGGGCTGGATTTACCGGGGAGCTGTTTTTT	CASSVRAGFTGELFF
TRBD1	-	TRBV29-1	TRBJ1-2	TGCAGCGCGGACAGGGGCGAACAGGGCTACACCTTC	CSADRGEQGYTF
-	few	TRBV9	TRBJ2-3	TGTGCCAGCAGCGTAGGAGGGTCTTCAAGCACAGATACGCAGTATTTT	CASSVGGSSSTDTQYF
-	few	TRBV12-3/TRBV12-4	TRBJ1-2	TGTGCCAGCAGTTTTAGGACGCTTGGCTACACCTTC	CASSFRTLGYTF
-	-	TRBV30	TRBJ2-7	TGTGCCTGGACGATGGGGGCAACCTACGAGCAGTACTTC	CAWTMGATYEQYF
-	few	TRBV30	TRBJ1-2	TGTGCCTGGAGTGTGGGAGATGGCTACACCTTC	CAWSVGDGYTF
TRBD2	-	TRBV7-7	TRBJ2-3	TGTGCCAGCAGCCCTGGGACTAGTACTAGCACAGATACGCAGTATTTT	CASSPGTSTSTDTQYF
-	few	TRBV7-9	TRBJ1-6	TGTGCCAGCAGCACTGTACAGGGCAATTCACCCCTCCACTTT	CASSTVQGNSPLHF
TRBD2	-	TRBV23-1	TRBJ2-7	TGCGCCAGCAGGAGCGGGACGGTAAGCTCCTACGAGCAGTACTTC	CASRSGTVSSYEQYF
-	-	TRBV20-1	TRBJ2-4	TGCAGTGCTCCCCCGGGGCCGGAGAACATTCAGTACTTC	CSAPPGPENIQYF
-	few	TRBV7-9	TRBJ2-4	TGTGCCAGCAGCTCCCAGACCCAAGCCAAAAACATTCAGTACTTC	CASSSQTQAKNIQYF
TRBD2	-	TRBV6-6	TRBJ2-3	TGTGCCAGCAGTTACGGTGCTAGCGGGGGTTCGGGAGATACGCAGTATTTT	CASSYGASGGSGDTQYF
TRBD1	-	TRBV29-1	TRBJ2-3	TGCAGCGTTGAGGACAGGGGAGCTAGCACAGATACGCAGTATTTT	CSVEDRGASTDTQYF
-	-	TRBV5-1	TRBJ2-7	TGCGCCAGCAGCTTAGGACAGAAAGTCGAGCAGTACTTC	CASSLGQKVEQYF
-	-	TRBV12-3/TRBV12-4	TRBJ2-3	TGTGCCAGCAGTCCCGGGACGAAAGATACGCAGTATTTT	CASSPGTKDTQYF
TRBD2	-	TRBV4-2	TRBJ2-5	TGTGCCAGCAGCCCGGAGGTAGCGGGGGGCCTGCAAGAGACCCAGTACTTC	CASSPEVAGGLQETQYF
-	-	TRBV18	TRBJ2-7	TGTGCCAGCTCACCCACAGGGACCCACGAGCAGTACTTC	CASSPTGTHEQYF
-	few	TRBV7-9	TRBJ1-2	TGTGCCAGCAGCTCAGCCGATGATGGCTACACCTTC	CASSSADDGYTF
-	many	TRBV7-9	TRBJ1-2	TGTGCCAGCAGCTTGACGTGGGGCCAAGATGGCTACACCTTC	CASSLTWGQDGYTF
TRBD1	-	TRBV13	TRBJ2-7	TGTGCCAGCAGCTTACCGGGACAGGGACGCTACGAGCAGTACTTC	CASSLPGQGRYEQYF
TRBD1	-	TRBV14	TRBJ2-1	TGTGCCAGCAGCCACCCCCGGAGACAGGGCAACAATGAGCAGTTCTTC	CASSHPRRQGNNEQFF
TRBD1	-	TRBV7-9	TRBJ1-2	TGTGCCAGCAGCCTCCTGGGACAGGGGAGTCCTGGCTACACCTTC	CASSLLGQGSPGYTF
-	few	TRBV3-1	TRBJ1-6	TGTGCCAGCAGCCGCTTAAATTCACCCCTCCACTTT	CASSRLNSPLHF
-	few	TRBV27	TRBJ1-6	TGTGCCAGCAGTCTCATGGGGGGGCTGGTCAATTCACCCCTCCACTTT	CASSLMGGLVNSPLHF
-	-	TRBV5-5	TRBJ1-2	TGTGCCAGCAGCCTGGGGCAGGGCTATAACTATGGCTACACCTTC	CASSLGQGYNYGYTF
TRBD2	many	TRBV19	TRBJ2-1	TGTGCCAGTAGTATTGGGGGGACTACCTACAATGAGCAGTTCTTC	CASSIGGTTYNEQFF
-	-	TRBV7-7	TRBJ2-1	TGTGCTAGCAGCCCCCTGAGGGAGGCTGGGGGCAATGAGCAGTTCTTC	CASSPLREAGGNEQFF
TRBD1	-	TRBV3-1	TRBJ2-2	TGTGCCAGCAGCCCACAGGGGTACATCACCGGGGAGCTGTTTTTT	CASSPQGYITGELFF
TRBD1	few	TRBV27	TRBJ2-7	TGTGCCAGCAGTCCAGGACAGGTGTATTACGAGCAGTACTTC	CASSPGQVYYEQYF
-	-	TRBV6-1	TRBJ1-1	TGTGCCAGCAGAATGACAGGGAACACTGAAGCTTTCTTT	CASRMTGNTEAFF
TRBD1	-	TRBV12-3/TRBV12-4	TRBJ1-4	TGTGCCAGCAGCCTACAGGGGGCGGCTAATGAAAAACTGTTTTTT	CASSLQGAANEKLFF
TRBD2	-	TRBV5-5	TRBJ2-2	TGTGCCAGCAGCCCCAGCGGGGCGAACACCGGGGAGCTGTTTTTT	CASSPSGANTGELFF
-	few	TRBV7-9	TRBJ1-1	TGTGCCAGCAGCTTTTCTGAACCCGGAGAAGCTTTCTTT	CASSFSEPGEAFF
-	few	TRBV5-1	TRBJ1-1	TGCGCCAGCAGCCTAACAGGGAGGACTGAAGCTTTCTTT	CASSLTGRTEAFF
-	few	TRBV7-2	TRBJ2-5	TGTGCCAGCAGCCCGGGGATCTATCAGGAGACCCAGTACTTC	CASSPGIYQETQYF
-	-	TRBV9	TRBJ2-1	TGTGCCAAGGCCCCGGGGCAGTTCTTC	CAKAPGQFF
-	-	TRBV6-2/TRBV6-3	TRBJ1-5	TGTGCCAGCAGCTCCGCTTTGTGGAGCAATCAGCCCCAGCATTTT	CASSSALWSNQPQHF